This TCR beta chain was sequenced in a study of spatial heterogeneity in lung cancer. TCRdb called the 5' RACE reads again in MiXCR, with one record for every CDR3 protein. In the table there are thousands of distinct CDR3 sequences, around an eighth of which are singletons. This clonotype is medium-sized. The antigen remains undetermined. Time point described: sample taken at primary tumor resection. Findings of the study overall: Intratumoral expanded alpha and beta TCR counts were found to track tumor mutation counts.

Sequencing was performed on lung tumor tissue, taken at surgery. The TCR originated in a male donor with early-stage non-small cell lung cancer.

CDR3 region: CAIRGQGDRDEQYF. The CDR3 nucleotides are TGTGCCATCAGGGGACAGGGTGACAGGGACGAGCAGTACTTC. The chain couples TRBV10-3 to TRBJ2-7; 9 positions agree with TRBD1. Per germline, CDR1 ENHRY and CDR2 SYGVKD. Trimming cost V 6 bases and J 5 bases; bases outside gene matches: 8. The CDR3 is 14 residues long.